This record covers a single TCR beta chain. This clonotype has a count of ten or more. Its target antigen remains unknown. Base quality data are lacking; no much larger clone is found one base away. For repertoire sequencing, the TCR beta CDR3 regions were amplified from RNA transcripts. The first round was an RT-PCR using HTBI primers with the Qiagen OneStep RT-PCR kit, and this first round was followed by a second-round multiplex PCR, then size selection and purification. Libraries were sequenced paired-end with 100 bp reads on an Illumina HiSeq2000. In the paper's pipeline: Reads were processed with SOAPnuke, discarding reads with adapters, uncalled bases, mean Phred below 15, or no exact constant-primer or identifier match. High-quality paired reads were merged with COPE v1.2.5. Unique nucleotide sequences were defined as clonotypes and aligned to IMGT TRB V, D and J references using MiTCR v1.1. The analysis was limited to V-J combinations with a frequency above 0.0001, which together covered over 98% of repertoires. A TCR clonal expansion and chaos score per V-J combination was defined as the ratio of F50 clonal expansion to chaos observed in the TCRdist matrix. Features were reduced by Welch's t-statistics and random forest to around 13 V-J combinations, which fed a naive Bayes classifier. The similarity between thyroid and blood repertoires was quantified using the Morisita-Horn index. The public reads were quality trimmed at Q25 with fastp and then assembled into clones with MiXCR by TCRdb, keeping productive beta chains. Identical CDR3 protein sequences are pooled into one entry, listed with their most common genes and DNA. TCRdb, not the original authors, processed these V and J calls. The sample table shows 200,000 to 250,000 distinct CDR3 sequences, and roughly 21% are seen once. The ten largest clones capture more than 35% of the sample.

The data belong to a study of Graves' ophthalmopathy and Graves' hyperthyroidism (dated by TCRdb to 2017 to 2018). For the study in its entirety: Peripheral blood was collected at initial diagnosis, prior to any treatment. TCR beta repertoire signatures were used to distinguish Graves' ophthalmopathy from Graves' hyperthyroidism and to predict progression to ophthalmopathy. In total, 135 blood samples were TCR-sequenced: around 42 ophthalmopathy, over 70 hyperthyroidism and roughly 17 hyperthyroidism-to-ophthalmopathy patients. To explore V-J signatures distinguishing ophthalmopathy from hyperthyroidism, a discovery set of some 100 patients (about 41 ophthalmopathy, 55 to 60 stable hyperthyroidism) was enrolled. For independent validation, a separate cohort was made up of around 18 hyperthyroidism patients plus 17 patients who later progressed from hyperthyroidism to ophthalmopathy. In about six hyperthyroidism patients, the T-cell repertoire of thyroid tissue was compared with the T-cell repertoire of blood. After sampling, hyperthyroidism patients received methimazole starting at 30 mg daily, and ophthalmopathy patients received high-dose intravenous methylprednisolone. For training and testing, the approximately 97 patients in the discovery cohort were randomly divided in a 7:3 ratio.

Study-wide conclusions, independent of this receptor: In cross-validation, the 13-signature model distinguished ophthalmopathy from stable hyperthyroidism with less than 90% sensitivity and about 81% specificity, while in the test set the corresponding values were roughly 80% and 75%. Sample size was not statistically predetermined, and group allocation was not concealed from the investigators. In validation, the model predicted ophthalmopathy progression with more than 55% sensitivity and around 72% specificity; roughly eleven predicted patients were CT-confirmed with GO in a median of around 6 months. Most expanded thyroid clonotypes with frequency above 0.001 were also detected in blood, suggesting blood repertoires may reflect the thyroid immune response.

Taken from cysteine to phenylalanine, the CDR3 has 13 residues. The CDR3 DNA has 39 bases and is translated from base 1. Deletion took 6 bases off V and 0 bases off J, with a span of 12 bases between the germline ends. For CDR1 and CDR2, the germline V gene (reference sequence) lists DFQATT and SNEGSKA. Ophthalmopathy patients had moderately to severely active disease, Clinical Activity Score of at least 3, NOSPECS grade of at least 4, and disease duration under 3 months. Patients with other autoimmune diseases, uncontrolled infections, pregnancy or lactation were excluded. Clinical symptoms, serum thyroxine, TRAb, thyroid ultrasound and orbital computed tomography formed the basis of the diagnosis. Ficoll-Paque density gradient centrifugation was used to isolate PBMCs from about 9.4 ml of fresh peripheral blood. Trizol reagent was used to extract the total RNA, and its quality was then checked on an Agilent 2100 Bioanalyzer.

Recombination linked TRBV20-1 to TRBJ2-7, with no D gene named confidently. The clonotype was recovered from a woman in her fifties or sixties with Graves' ophthalmopathy. Donor details come from another sample of the same person, matched by shared clones. The sequenced material came from peripheral blood. In nucleotide form, the sequence is TGCAGTGCCCCGCGCCCCAACTCCTACGAGCAGTACTTC. The encoded protein is CSAPRPNSYEQYF.